The following is a T cell receptor beta chain sequence with its context. The data were obtained in a study of blood T cell repertoires in COVID-19. About the research overall: There were acute and convalescent COVID-19 samples, and they came from the United States, Italy and Spain. From T cells, B-cell-depleted T cells, or PBMCs came the material, which was cDNA or gDNA.

Source study methods: Estimation of nucleated cell counts relied on the amplification of reference gene primers. Sequencing used immunoSEQ multiplex PCR; TCRdb keeps in-frame clones, though not all of them. D and trimming were read from the DNA, whereas the V and J calls and clone size are those reported in that table. The data show about 370,000 clones, around 90% seen once. V shed 3 bases, J shed 5 bases, and the junction held 5 bases outside the gene matches. Per the germline V gene, CDR1 is SQVTM and CDR2 is ANQGSEA. This CDR3 is built from 13 residues. The chain links TRBV29-1 to TRBJ2-3, with TRBD2 matching over 7 bases. The source is a man aged 18 to 35 with active or convalescent COVID-19. Material: peripheral blood. CDR3 coding DNA: TGCAGCGTTGATTTGGGAGGGTTAGATACGCAGTATTTT. It specifies CSVDLGGLDTQYF.